This T cell receptor beta chain came from a study of shared clonotypes between healthy human individuals. For the study at large: The cohort comprised a couple of women and a few men. Their ages spanned 18 to 49 years. Study-level points and caveats: In having few donors, the study represented limited genetic and exposure-history diversity.

Germline V gives CDR1 SGHNT, CDR2 YYREEE (reference sequence). This CDR3 comprises 13 residues. Between the trimmed V and J ends, which lost 1 base and 8 bases, there was a span of 12 bases. The authors sequenced unsorted PBMC DNA on ten immunoSEQ deep assay plates. Assay used: immunoSEQ multiplex PCR; TCRdb lists only in-frame clones, some missing. The sample lists fewer than 600,000 clones, 79% occurring once. Comments on this clone: The antigen is unknown.

The healthy adult donors were HIV-negative and reported no recent acute infections or vaccinations. The chain recombines TRBV5-4 with TRBJ1-2; D is ambiguous. The sequenced material came from PBMCs. This receptor was obtained from a woman between 35 and 50 years old in good health. Some clones in this sample may be carry-over from other donors' samples. The CDR3 DNA is TGTGCCAGCAGCTTGTCGAGGGATTGGGGCTACACCTTC. This encodes CASSLSRDWGYTF.